This passage covers 21 T cell receptor beta chains from one sample sequenced in a study of cytomegalovirus exposure and HLA in healthy donors. A multiplex PCR was run with 60 Vbeta primers and 13 Jbeta primers. The data were produced by immunoSEQ multiplex PCR, yet TCRdb's version contains in-frame clones alone and is incomplete. The sample includes some 140,000 clones, 66% of them seen just once. The sequencing input was PBMCs. The receptors derive from a human donor in good health.

The rearrangement uses TRBV4-1 and TRBJ2-6; D perhaps matches TRBD1 (7 bases). The germline V and J ends were trimmed by 4 bases and 0 bases, with 28 bases remaining between them. From germline, CDR1 is MGHRA and CDR2 YSYEKL. The CDR3 runs to 22 residues. CDR3 DNA: TGCGCCAGCAGCCTTTTGGTTAGGAGGGGGCGGCACCCGAGCTCTGGGGCCAACGTCCTGACTTTC. Translation: CASSLLVRRGRHPSSGANVLTF.

This chain links TRBV28 with TRBJ2-3; possible D gene TRBD1, 6 bases. Trimming stripped 7 bases from V and 0 bases from J, with 20 bases between. CDR3 length: 17 residues. Germline V gene lookup returns CDR1 MDHEN and CDR2 SYDVKM. This CDR3 reads CASTIIPGQPSTDTQYF. CDR3 sequence (DNA): TGTGCCAGCACTATTATCCCCGGACAGCCAAGCACAGATACGCAGTATTTT.

V usage is TRBV7-2 and J usage is TRBJ2-7; possibly TRBD2 for D (6 bases). V was shortened by 5 bases and J by 5 bases, with 16 bases between the two germline ends. Per germline, CDR1 SGHTA and CDR2 FQGNSA. CDR3 size: 14 residues. The CDR3 region is CASSPGPGAHEQYF. Here the CDR3 DNA reads TGTGCCAGCAGCCCGGGACCGGGAGCCCACGAGCAGTACTTC.

The chain links TRBV7-8 to TRBJ1-2; 10 bases line up with TRBD1. CDR3 length: 15 residues. Germline assignment: CDR1 SGHVS and CDR2 FQNEAQ. V trimming: 5 bases; J trimming: 4 bases; junction bases outside the gene matches: 7. The CDR3 DNA reads as TGTGCCAGCAGCCGCAGGGGACAGGGGAGCTATGGCTACACCTTC. Translating it yields CASSRRGQGSYGYTF.

This clone was found a few times. The chain links TRBV9 to TRBJ1-5; D is ambiguous. Trimming stripped 0 bases from V and 5 bases from J, with 9 bases between. CDR3 length: 14 amino acids. Germline CDR1 and CDR2: SGDLS and YYNGEE. Written as DNA, the CDR3 is TGTGCCAGCAGCGTAGACCCCCAGGATCAGCCCCAGCATTTT. Translated: CASSVDPQDQPQHF.

This clone was observed a few times. The rearrangement links TRBV4-2 to TRBJ1-1; 7 nucleotides match TRBD1. After removal of 0 bases from V and 11 bases from J, the junction contained 6 bases not matched to a gene. The CDR3 is 13 amino acids. Germline V gene data show CDR1 as LGHNA and CDR2 as YNFKEQ. CDR3 loop: CASSQEKQGRAFF. The CDR3 DNA is TGTGCCAGCAGCCAAGAAAAACAGGGGAGGGCTTTCTTT.

The chain is built from TRBV15 and TRBJ1-2; possible D gene TRBD1, 5 bases. From germline, CDR1 is LNHNV and CDR2 YYDKDF (reference sequence). Trimming removed 0 bases at V and 2 bases at J, with 10 bases between. The CDR3 contains 15 residues. CDR3 region: CATSRDQGSNYGYTF. CDR3 sequence (DNA): TGTGCCACCAGCAGAGATCAGGGATCGAACTATGGCTACACCTTC.

The chain couples TRBV10-3 to TRBJ2-2, with 11 bases identical to TRBD2. V was pared by 6 bases and J by 5 bases, with 5 bases of the junction left unmatched. This CDR3 comprises 15 residues. Germline values: CDR1 ENHRY, CDR2 SYGVKD. CDR3 sequence (DNA): TGTGCCATCAGCACTAGCGGGAGCGGGACCGGGGAGCTGTTTTTT. Its protein is CAISTSGSGTGELFF.

The rearrangement uses TRBV4-1 and TRBJ2-2; 7 nucleotides align to TRBD1. Trimming at V came to 4 bases and at J to 3 bases, leaving 8 bases not matched to a gene. The length of the CDR3 is 16 residues. Germline CDR1 is MGHRA and CDR2 is YSYEKL. In DNA, the CDR3 is TGCGCCAGCAGCCCGGCGACAGGGAGAGACACCGGGGAGCTGTTTTTT. Translating gives CASSPATGRDTGELFF.

The chain is built from TRBV23-1 and TRBJ2-7, with TRBD2 matching over 14 bases. TRBV23-1 is identified as an open reading frame with a role that is uncertain. This CDR3 spans 19 amino acids. V lost 3 bases, J lost 1 base, and 11 bases stayed unmatched. The CDR3 DNA follows: TGCGCCAGCAGTCAGCCTCCGGGACTAGCGGGAGAACAGTCCTACGAGCAGTACTTC. It yields the protein CASSQPPGLAGEQSYEQYF.

This clone has only a few counts. The V call is TRBV5-1, the J call TRBJ2-2, with TRBD1 identical over 12 bases. The CDR3 sequence is 19 residues long. The ends lost 1 base at V and 1 base at J; junction bases unmatched: 8. Germline V lookup: CDR1 SGHRS, CDR2 YFSETQ. CDR3 region: CASSLPGQGAVMNTGELFF. DNA of the CDR3: TGCGCCAGCAGCTTGCCGGGACAGGGGGCCGTCATGAACACCGGGGAGCTGTTTTTT. The complete variable domain, with remaining parts taken from reference TRBV5-1 and TRBJ2-2, reads KAGVTQTPRYLIKTRGQQVTLSCSPISGHRSVSWYQQTPGQGLQFLFEYFSETQRNKGNFPGRFSGRQFSNSRSEMNVSTLELGDSALYLCASSLPGQGAVMNTGELFFGEGSRLTVL.

The V call is TRBV9, the J call TRBJ2-3, with 14 bases identical to TRBD2. The trim removed 4 bases at V and 4 bases at J, leaving 8 bases unmatched. Germline values: CDR1 SGDLS, CDR2 YYNGEE. CDR3 length equals 17 residues. In DNA, the CDR3 is TGTGCCAGCAGCTACGAGACTAGCGGGAGGGCGGCAGATACGCAGTATTTT. This gives the protein CASSYETSGRAADTQYF. Based on the CDR3 plus reference TRBV9 and TRBJ2-3, the full variable domain is DSGVTQTPKHLITATGQRVTLRCSPRSGDLSVYWYQQSLDQGLQFLIQYYNGEERAKGNILERFSAQQFPDLHSELNLSSLELGDSALYFCASSYETSGRAADTQYFGPGTRLTVL.

This clone was observed once. The V gene is TRBV6-5, the J gene TRBJ1-4, with D hard to call. V was cut by 2 bases and J by 2 bases, with 6 bases left in between. Germline CDR1 is MNHEY and CDR2 is SVGAGI. This CDR3 comprises 14 residues. The CDR3 here is CASSYPRTNEKLFF. Here the CDR3 DNA reads TGTGCCAGCAGTTACCCCCGTACTAATGAAAAACTGTTTTTT.

CDR3 nucleotide sequence: TGTGCCAGCAGCTCGAGGCAGGGACAGCCTCTTTATAACTATGGCTACACCTTC. Encoded protein: CASSSRQGQPLYNYGYTF. V is TRBV7-6 and J is TRBJ1-2, with 7 nucleotides matching TRBD1. Germline V CDR1 and CDR2: SGHVS, FNYEAQ. The V segment lost 4 bases and the J segment 1 base; nucleotides outside the gene matches: 15. The CDR3 loop spans 18 amino acids.

The rearrangement joins TRBV7-3 to TRBJ2-5, with 7 positions matching TRBD1. This CDR3 comprises 15 residues. With V trimmed by 5 bases and J by 4 bases, 10 bases remained unmatched. Germline V CDR1 and CDR2: SGHTA, FQGTGA. The CDR3 here is CASSIMTGPPETQYF. As DNA, the CDR3 is TGTGCCAGCAGCATAATGACAGGGCCTCCAGAGACCCAGTACTTC.

The V gene is TRBV11-3, the J gene TRBJ2-1; 8 bases match TRBD2. The CDR3 consists of 18 residues. Germline loops: CDR1 SGHNT, CDR2 YENEEA. The V gene end was trimmed by 2 bases and the J gene end by 4 bases; junction bases not matched to a gene: 13. The CDR3 DNA reads as TGTGCCAGCAGCTTACGGGGCCGGGAGGGCCCAAGATACAATGAGCAGTTCTTC. Translated: CASSLRGREGPRYNEQFF.

This clone has a handful of counts. The rearrangement links TRBV19 to TRBJ2-4; weak D call: TRBD2 (6 bases). The CDR3 spans 12 residues. Trimming pared 4 bases from V and 6 bases from J, leaving 7 bases between. CDR1 LNHDA and CDR2 SQIVND come from the germline V gene (reference sequence). DNA for the CDR3: TGTGCCAGTAGTACCGGGGGAAACATTCAGTACTTC. Protein sequence: CASSTGGNIQYF.

There are a few counts of this clone. The V call is TRBV5-1, the J call TRBJ1-5; TRBD1 is a possible D gene (6 bases). V lost 0 bases to trimming and J lost 1 base, with 8 bases between them. The CDR3 is 15 residues long. Germline-derived CDR1 and CDR2 are SGHRS and YFSETQ. The CDR3 region has the DNA TGCGCCAGCAGCTTGGGAGGGGGAAGCAATCAGCCCCAGCATTTT. It yields the protein CASSLGGGSNQPQHF.

This clone is a singleton in its sample. The chain joins TRBV6-5 to TRBJ1-4, with D possibly matching TRBD1 (5 bases). This CDR3 is 15 amino acids long. V shed 2 bases and J shed 5 bases, with 12 bases lying between them. Germline CDR1 is MNHEY and CDR2 is SVGAGI. CDR3 coding DNA: TGTGCCAGCAGTTACCGAAGACAGCTAAATGAAAAACTGTTTTTT. This encodes CASSYRRQLNEKLFF.

The rearrangement joins TRBV13 to TRBJ2-7, with TRBD2 identical over 8 bases. The V and J ends lost 2 bases and 6 bases, in that order; junction bases with no gene match: 6. This CDR3 has 14 residues. Per germline, CDR1 PRHDT and CDR2 FYEKMQ (reference sequence). In DNA form, the CDR3 reads TGTGCCAGCAGCTTACGGGAGGGCCTCTCCGAGCAGTACTTC. This codes for CASSLREGLSEQYF.

In its sample, this clone was seen a few times. The gene calls are TRBV2 and TRBJ2-2; TRBD2 might be the D (5 bases). The CDR3 extends over 13 amino acids. V shed 8 bases and J shed 4 bases, with 11 bases lying between them. Germline-derived CDR1 and CDR2 are SNHLY and FYNNEI. The CDR3 is CASRLGVTGELFF. DNA for the CDR3: TGTGCCAGCCGCCTCGGGGTCACCGGGGAGCTGTTTTTT.